The entry below describes one T cell receptor (beta chain). Its specificity is not known. The sample holds other DNA sequences that translate to the same CDR3. The entry originates in a study of shared clonotypes between healthy human individuals. Some clones are missing from TCRdb's copy, which holds only in-frame ones; the method was immunoSEQ multiplex PCR. This sample carries over a million clones, approximately 80% of them seen once, and the ten largest clones take around 0.6%. Donors were healthy HIV-negative adults without recently reported acute infections or vaccinations. Trimming removed 1 base at V and 6 bases at J, with 4 bases between. Germline assignment: CDR1 LGHNA and CDR2 YNFKEQ. The CDR3 contains 12 residues. Broader study findings: A reduction in generation probabilities was seen for non-shared clonotypes relative to those shared by all four donors. The authors expected sequencing depth to affect clonotype sharing among donors.

The TCR was taken from a man between 18 and 35 years old in good health. Some clones in this sample may be carry-over from other donors' samples. The V gene is TRBV4-2, the J gene TRBJ2-1; D not resolved. Sequencing was done on a sample of memory CD4+ T cells from PBMCs. This sample's subset: CD45RA-negative fraction. CDR3 region: CASSQGPNEQFF. The CDR3 DNA follows: TGTGCCAGCAGCCAAGGGCCCAATGAGCAGTTCTTC.